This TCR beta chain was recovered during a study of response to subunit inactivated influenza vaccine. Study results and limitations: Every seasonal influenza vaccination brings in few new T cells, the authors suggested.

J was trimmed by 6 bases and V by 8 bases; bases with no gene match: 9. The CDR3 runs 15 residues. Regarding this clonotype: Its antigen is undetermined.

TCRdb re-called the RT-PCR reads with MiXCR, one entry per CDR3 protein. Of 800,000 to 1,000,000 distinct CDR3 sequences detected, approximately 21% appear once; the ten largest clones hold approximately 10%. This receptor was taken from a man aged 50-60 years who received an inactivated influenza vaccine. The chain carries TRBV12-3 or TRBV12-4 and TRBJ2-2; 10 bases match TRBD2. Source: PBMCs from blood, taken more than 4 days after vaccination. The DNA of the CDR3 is TGTGCCAGCGCTTTACTAGCGGGAAACCCCGGGGAGCTGTTTTTT. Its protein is CASALLAGNPGELFF.